This T cell receptor beta chain was sequenced in a study of T cell responses to AZD1222 COVID-19 vaccine. In the study overall: Both about-4-week and about-12-week second-dose recipients were combined.

With regard to this clone: Its cognate antigen is unknown.

Study-level results: Most donors were white British, females outnumbered males, and clonal diversity was possibly underestimated.

Germline CDR1 reads LGHDT; CDR2 reads YNNKEL (reference sequence). V was cut by 4 bases and J by 12 bases, with 10 bases left in between. The CDR3 totals 11 residues. Sequenced by immunoSEQ multiplex PCR; TCRdb stores in-frame clones only, minus some. The sample gives about 150,000 clones, about 93% of which show up once; approximately 5% is in the top ten. V and J are TRBV3-1 (or the pseudogene TRBV3-2) and TRBJ2-1; no reliable D call. The sequencing used peripheral blood, collected on day 0 of AZD1222 vaccination. This sequence originates from an adult in good health. CDR3 protein: CASSRSGSQFF. Written as DNA, the CDR3 is TGTGCCAGCAGCCGGAGTGGATCGCAGTTCTTC.